One and the same sample provided the 12 T cell receptor beta chains below, sequenced in a study of technical replicates of blood from a handful of donors. Some clones are missing from TCRdb's copy, which holds only in-frame ones; the method was immunoSEQ multiplex PCR. The data contain around 78,000 clones, 85% to 95% of them singletons. Sequencing was done on a sample of T cells isolated from PBMCs. These receptors all stem from a human donor in good health.

V usage is TRBV7-2 and J usage is TRBJ2-7; no reliable D call. This CDR3 is 14 amino acids long. Germline assignment: CDR1 SGHTA and CDR2 FQGNSA. Trimming removed 6 bases from V and 2 bases from J, with 14 bases in between. CDR3 in amino acids: CASRPSSLPYEQYF. CDR3 coding DNA: TGTGCCAGCAGACCTAGTTCTTTACCCTACGAGCAGTACTTC.

This chain joins TRBV9 and TRBJ2-3; D is possibly TRBD2 (5 bases). The V gene's germline CDR1 is SGDLS and CDR2 YYNGEE. V was trimmed by 4 bases and J by 2 bases, leaving 20 bases between them. The CDR3 spans 17 residues. The CDR3, as DNA: TGTGCCAGCAGCCACCGCTGGAGGCGGCAGGACACAGATACGCAGTATTTT. As protein: CASSHRWRRQDTDTQYF. Based on the CDR3 plus reference TRBV9 and TRBJ2-3, the full variable domain is DSGVTQTPKHLITATGQRVTLRCSPRSGDLSVYWYQQSLDQGLQFLIQYYNGEERAKGNILERFSAQQFPDLHSELNLSSLELGDSALYFCASSHRWRRQDTDTQYFGPGTRLTVL.

The J gene is TRBJ1-1, the V gene TRBV5-1; a possible D gene is TRBD1 (5 bases). This CDR3 has 14 residues. Trimming shortened V by 0 bases and J by 4 bases, and 10 bases separated the two germline ends. Germline CDR1 SGHRS, CDR2 YFSETQ. This CDR3 is CASSLEGAGTEAFF. DNA for the CDR3: TGCGCCAGCAGCTTGGAAGGGGCTGGCACTGAAGCTTTCTTT.

The J gene is TRBJ2-2, the V gene TRBV15; no clear D gene. The V gene lost 2 bases and the J gene lost 7 bases, with 11 bases spanning the gap. The germline gives CDR1 LNHNV, CDR2 YYDKDF (reference sequence). CDR3 size: 14 residues. The CDR3 DNA reads as TGTGCCACCAGCAGACCAAACCTCAGCGGGGAGCTGTTTTTT. This gives the protein CATSRPNLSGELFF.

The chain recombines TRBV29-1 with TRBJ2-1; D perhaps matches TRBD2 (7 bases). Germline CDR1 reads SQVTM; CDR2 reads ANQGSEA. V lost 3 bases and J 7 bases, leaving 10 bases between the germline ends. CDR3 size: 12 residues. The chain's CDR3 is CSVEGGGNEQFF. CDR3 bases: TGCAGCGTTGAGGGAGGGGGAAATGAGCAGTTCTTC.

The gene calls are TRBV7-9 and TRBJ2-2; TRBD2 matches at 7 bases. J was trimmed by 5 bases and V by 4 bases; bases with no gene match: 4. The CDR3 has 14 amino acids. Germline loops: CDR1 SEHNR, CDR2 FQNEAQ (reference sequence). As DNA, the CDR3 is TGTGCCAGCAGCTGGGGAGGGGATACCGGGGAGCTGTTTTTT. Protein product: CASSWGGDTGELFF.

V gene TRBV11-2 combines with J gene TRBJ2-7; a possible D gene is TRBD2 (5 bases). Germline values: CDR1 SGHAT, CDR2 FQNNGV. V was cut by 1 base and J by 4 bases, with 11 bases left in between. The CDR3 loop spans 14 amino acids. This chain's CDR3 is CASSLGLGGYEQYF. CDR3 in DNA: TGTGCCAGCAGCTTAGGCCTGGGCGGGTACGAGCAGTACTTC.

J is TRBJ2-1 and V is TRBV19, with 10 bases fitting TRBD2. J was trimmed by 8 bases and V by 3 bases; bases with no gene match: 7. The CDR3 sequence is 15 residues long. Germline CDR1 is LNHDA and CDR2 is SQIVND (reference sequence). The CDR3 nucleotides read TGTGCCAGTAGTATGGCGCCTAGCGGGAGAGATGAGCAGTTCTTC. This gives the protein CASSMAPSGRDEQFF.

The rearrangement uses TRBV6-4 and TRBJ2-3; 12 positions match TRBD2. The CDR3 loop spans 19 amino acids. Germline V gives CDR1 MRHNA, CDR2 SNTAGT. Unmatched junction bases numbered 15, after V lost 6 bases and J lost 2 bases. In DNA, the CDR3 is TGTGCCAGCAGGGGACCTCCGAGACTAGCGGGAGATGACACAGATACGCAGTATTTT. Its translation: CASRGPPRLAGDDTDTQYF.

The V call is TRBV2, the J call TRBJ2-1; 7 bases align to TRBD2. The CDR3 is 14 residues long. Losses at the gene ends were 7 bases for V and 0 bases for J; bases not matched to a gene: 3. Germline V gene sequence: CDR1 SNHLY, CDR2 FYNNEI. CDR3 sequence (DNA): TGTGCCAGCAAGGGAGGGAGCTCCTACAATGAGCAGTTCTTC. This gives the protein CASKGGSSYNEQFF.

The J gene is TRBJ1-5, the V gene TRBV4-1, with D unclear. The CDR3 spans 16 residues. Germline CDR1 reads MGHRA; CDR2 reads YSYEKL. Trimming shortened V by 4 bases and J by 11 bases, and 24 bases separated the two germline ends. In DNA form, the CDR3 reads TGCGCCAGCAGCCCCCGAACGGCGGAGCACCGCACCTCCCAGCATTTT. It is translated as CASSPRTAEHRTSQHF.

The chain has TRBV27 and TRBJ2-6, with D maybe TRBD2 (5 bases). The V end lost 8 bases, the J end lost 4 bases, and 15 bases lay between the germline ends. This CDR3 is 15 amino acids long. Germline V CDR1 and CDR2: MNHEY, SMNVEV (reference sequence). Here the CDR3 DNA reads TGTGCCAGCGGGAGCGCCCAACCCGGGGCCAACGTCCTGACTTTC. Encoded protein: CASGSAQPGANVLTF.